These 22 T cell receptor beta chains came from one sample sequenced in a study of blood T cell repertoires in COVID-19. Data came from immunoSEQ multiplex PCR; TCRdb stores just in-frame clones and leaves some out. The data contain about 98,000 clones, 75% to 85% of them singletons. The specimen was peripheral blood. These TCRs come from a man in his 70s with acute or convalescent COVID-19.

The V gene is TRBV7-2, the J gene TRBJ1-1; TRBD1 matches at 7 bases. Trimming cost V 7 bases and J 1 base; bases outside gene matches: 12. Germline-derived CDR1 and CDR2 are SGHTA and FQGNSA. The CDR3 has 16 amino acids. This CDR3 reads CASTPWGAGGNTEAFF. As DNA, the CDR3 is TGTGCCAGCACCCCTTGGGGGGCAGGGGGGAACACTGAAGCTTTCTTT.

The genes are TRBV2 and TRBJ2-7; 7 nucleotides line up with TRBD2. From germline, CDR1 is SNHLY and CDR2 FYNNEI. J gave up 7 bases and V 2 bases, and 5 bases lay outside the gene matches. The CDR3 length is 13 residues. The CDR3 sequence is CASSEREVGEQYF. The CDR3 DNA reads as TGTGCCAGCAGTGAACGGGAGGTGGGTGAGCAGTACTTC.

The chain employs TRBV6-6 and TRBJ2-1, with 7 bases matching TRBD2. Germline CDR1 reads MNHNY; CDR2 reads SVGAGI (reference sequence). The V gene end was trimmed by 2 bases and the J gene end by 4 bases; junction bases not matched to a gene: 8. The CDR3 is made up of 16 amino acids. CDR3 sequence (DNA): TGTGCCAGCAGTTACGGGCGGGGAGGGCGTTACAATGAGCAGTTCTTC. Translated, it gives CASSYGRGGRYNEQFF.

This rearrangement joins TRBV19 to TRBJ2-3; 13 bases map to TRBD2. Germline CDR1 LNHDA, CDR2 SQIVND (reference sequence). This CDR3 comprises 16 residues. V shed 6 bases, J shed 2 bases, and the junction held 5 bases outside the gene matches. In DNA, the CDR3 is TGTGCCAGTAGGAGGACTAGCGGGAGATACACAGATACGCAGTATTTT. It yields the protein CASRRTSGRYTDTQYF.

This chain links TRBV10-3 with TRBJ1-5, with 7 bases matching TRBD1. V was pared by 3 bases and J by 5 bases, with 7 bases of the junction left unmatched. The germline gives CDR1 ENHRY, CDR2 SYGVKD. This CDR3 is 15 amino acids long. The CDR3 DNA sequence: TGTGCCATCAGTGACTTAGGGGGCGAGGATCAGCCCCAGCATTTT. It specifies CAISDLGGEDQPQHF.

The chain recombines TRBV6-5 with TRBJ1-5; D is unclear. The CDR3 covers 14 residues. Trimming pared 7 bases from V and 2 bases from J, leaving 12 bases between. The germline gives CDR1 MNHEY, CDR2 SVGAGI. CDR3 nucleotides: TGTGCCAGCAATCCGAGGTGGGGCAATCAGCCCCAGCATTTT. As protein: CASNPRWGNQPQHF.

The CDR3 loop reads CASSQLAGLNNEQFF. CDR3 bases: TGTGCCAGCAGTCAACTAGCGGGATTGAACAATGAGCAGTTCTTC. The chain has TRBV14 and TRBJ2-1, with 10 bases lining up with TRBD2. Germline trimming cut 6 bases from V and 5 bases from J; bases unmatched to any gene: 7. The CDR3 sequence is 15 residues long. Germline loops: CDR1 SGHDN, CDR2 FVKESK. Full variable domain (outside the CDR3, taken from reference TRBV14 and TRBJ2-1): EAGVTQFPSHSVIEKGQTVTLRCDPISGHDNLYWYRRVMGKEIKFLLHFVKESKQDESGMPNNRFLAERTGGTYSTLKVQPAELEDSGVYFCASSQLAGLNNEQFFGPGTRLTVL.

The table lists this clone with a count of one. The CDR3 here is CASSYSGQRSGANVLTF. The CDR3 nucleotides read TGCGCCAGCAGCTACTCGGGACAGCGCTCTGGGGCCAACGTCCTGACTTTC. This rearrangement joins TRBV5-1 to TRBJ2-6, with 7 positions matching TRBD1. V dropped 3 bases and J dropped 0; count of bases not matched to a gene: 6. The CDR3 has 17 residues. CDR1 and CDR2 from the germline V gene are SGHRS and YFSETQ.

The V gene is TRBV27, the J gene TRBJ1-5; 8 bases map to TRBD1. V was pared by 1 base and J by 6 bases, with 5 bases of the junction left unmatched. Germline V gives CDR1 MNHEY, CDR2 SMNVEV (reference sequence). The length of the CDR3 is 15 residues. The CDR3 region has the DNA TGTGCCAGCAGTTTATACGGACAGGGCAGTCAGCCCCAGCATTTT. This gives the protein CASSLYGQGSQPQHF.

The chain employs TRBV9 and TRBJ1-1; 10 nucleotides line up with TRBD1. With 3 bases clipped from V and 12 bases from J, the junction kept 11 bases outside the gene matches. The CDR3 is 14 amino acids. Germline V gene data show CDR1 as SGDLS and CDR2 as YYNGEE. The CDR3 reads CASSAGTGVPRPFF. The CDR3 nucleotides read TGTGCCAGCAGCGCGGGGACAGGGGTCCCTAGGCCTTTCTTT.

The gene calls are TRBV28 and TRBJ2-7, with D tentatively TRBD1 (5 bases). The CDR3 totals 14 residues. V lost 5 bases and J lost 7, with 18 bases in between. Germline CDR1 reads MDHEN; CDR2 reads SYDVKM. The DNA for the CDR3 is TGTGCCAGCAGTCCCCATTGGGGTAGGGGAGAGCAGTACTTC. It yields the protein CASSPHWGRGEQYF.

V usage is TRBV18 and J usage is TRBJ1-1, with TRBD1 as a possible D gene (6 bases). The germline V gene has CDR1 KGHSH and CDR2 LQKENI. The CDR3 has 14 amino acids. V was pared by 1 base and J by 1 base, with 7 bases between. The CDR3 nucleotides are TGTGCCAGCTCACCACAGACAGGGAACACTGAAGCTTTCTTT. The encoded protein is CASSPQTGNTEAFF.

This clone occurred a few times. Mismatch with germline at one junction end may stem from a read error. The rearrangement uses TRBV7-7 and TRBJ2-2; TRBD1 matches 10 bases. The CDR3 covers 15 residues. Germline V gene lookup returns CDR1 SSHAT and CDR2 FNYEAQ (reference sequence). The DNA for the CDR3 is TGTGCTAGCAGCTCCACCCGGGACAGGGGAGGGGAGCTGTTTTTT. Its translation is CASSSTRDRGGELFF.

This clone occurred a few times. The V gene is TRBV7-8, the J gene TRBJ1-2; D possibly corresponds to TRBD1 (6 bases). Germline V gene sequence: CDR1 SGHVS, CDR2 FQNEAQ. The CDR3 length is 15 residues. The V end lost 2 bases, the J end lost 2 bases, and 12 bases lay between the germline ends. CDR3 DNA: TGTGCCAGCAGCTTAAATACAGGGCCGAACTATGGCTACACCTTC. It translates to CASSLNTGPNYGYTF.

This chain joins TRBV24-1 and TRBJ2-2; 9 nucleotides match TRBD2. The CDR3 spans 15 residues. J was trimmed by 1 base and V by 9 bases; bases with no gene match: 5. Germline CDR1 and CDR2: KGHDR and SFDVKD. CDR3 region: CATGRGRGNTGELFF. The CDR3 region has the DNA TGTGCCACCGGCCGCGGGAGGGGGAACACCGGGGAGCTGTTTTTT.

The V gene is TRBV7-3, the J gene TRBJ2-1, with 10 bases fitting TRBD1. Germline loops: CDR1 SGHTA, CDR2 FQGTGA. The CDR3 contains 17 residues. V lost 5 bases and J lost 9; bases outside the gene matches: 16. As DNA, the CDR3 is TGTGCCAGCAGCCCACGTGGGACAGGGGATCGATGGGTTGAGCAGTTCTTC. It specifies CASSPRGTGDRWVEQFF.

This clone was counted once. The chain joins TRBV5-1 to TRBJ1-5; TRBD1 aligns across 7 bases. Germline lookup yields CDR1 SGHRS and CDR2 YFSETQ. CDR3 length: 16 residues. V lost 3 bases and J lost 1; bases outside the gene matches: 7. In DNA, the CDR3 is TGCGCCAGCAGCTCCGACCCGACAGGGAGCAATCAGCCCCAGCATTTT. Its translation: CASSSDPTGSNQPQHF.

The gene calls are TRBV5-4 and TRBJ1-2, with D unclear. The CDR3 is made up of 13 amino acids. Germline CDR1 reads SGHNT; CDR2 reads YYREEE (reference sequence). The V gene lost 4 bases and the J gene lost 7 bases, with 14 bases spanning the gap. CDR3 nucleotides: TGTGCCAGCAGCCTAGTAGGCAGTGGTGGCTACACCTTC. Translating gives CASSLVGSGGYTF.

The chain combines TRBV6-2 or TRBV6-3 with TRBJ2-7, with D tentatively TRBD2 (5 bases). This CDR3 is 17 amino acids long. Trimming pared 0 bases from V and 0 bases from J, leaving 15 bases between. The germline V gene encodes CDR1 MNHEY and CDR2 SVGEGT. CDR3 protein: CASSYSRGPLSSYEQYF. CDR3 DNA: TGTGCCAGCAGTTACTCGAGAGGGCCCTTAAGCTCCTACGAGCAGTACTTC.

This sequence joins TRBV1 and TRBJ1-5; TRBD1 was called by the table and not checked on the DNA. TRBV1 is marked as a pseudogene. This CDR3 contains 12 residues. DNA for the CDR3: TGCACCAGCAGCCAATGGGGCAAACCCCAGCATTTT. This codes for CTSSQWGKPQHF.

This chain uses TRBV11-2 with TRBJ2-2, with 7 bases identical to TRBD2. The CDR3 extends over 15 amino acids. V lost 3 bases and J lost 4; bases outside the gene matches: 5. The germline V gene encodes CDR1 SGHAT and CDR2 FQNNGV. The CDR3 loop is CASSFSGRVTGELFF. The CDR3 coding sequence is TGTGCCAGCAGCTTTAGTGGGAGGGTCACCGGGGAGCTGTTTTTT. The variable domain in full, completed from reference TRBV11-2 and TRBJ2-2, reads EAGVAQSPRYKIIEKRQSVAFWCNPISGHATLYWYQQILGQGPKLLIQFQNNGVVDDSQLPKDRFSAERLKGVDSTLKIQPAKLEDSAVYLCASSFSGRVTGELFFGEGSRLTVL.

V is TRBV11-2 and J is TRBJ2-5; TRBD2 matches 9 bases. The V and J ends lost 5 bases and 4 bases, in that order; junction bases with no gene match: 5. This CDR3 is built from 14 residues. Germline assignment: CDR1 SGHAT and CDR2 FQNNGV. The CDR3 region is CASSQLAGVETQYF. In DNA form, the CDR3 reads TGTGCCAGCAGCCAATTAGCGGGAGTAGAGACCCAGTACTTC.